This T cell receptor beta chain was identified during a study of memory CD4+ T cells and cytomegalovirus serostatus. Regarding the study as a whole: About 40% of the roughly 160 known CMV-associated TCRbeta sequences appeared in CD4+ memory. Repertoires predicted CMV serostatus with median bootstrapped AUC of 0.95.

Profiling relied on immunoSEQ multiplex PCR, and the TCRdb table lists in-frame clones only, not all of them. Altogether 45,000 to 65,000 clones are present, around 80% being singletons, with the ten largest covering just under 2%. Germline values: CDR1 SGHDT, CDR2 YYEEEE. The CDR3 extends over 19 amino acids. With V trimmed by 3 bases and J by 0 bases, 13 bases remained unmatched. To note about this clone: What it binds is not known.

The sort gate was single viable CD3+CD4+CD8-CD45RO+ cells for memory CD4+ T cells. What was sequenced was memory CD4+ T cells from blood. The sequence came from an adult in good health and CMV-seropositive. The chain recombines TRBV5-6 with TRBJ1-3; TRBD1 aligns across 9 bases. In DNA, the CDR3 is TGTGCCAGCAGCTCTTGGGGGACAGGGATTTCCCCCTCTGGAAACACCATATATTTT. Protein product: CASSSWGTGISPSGNTIYF.